Given below is one T cell receptor (beta chain) in context. The PCR used 60 Vbeta and 13 Jbeta primers. Clones were read by immunoSEQ multiplex PCR, and TCRdb kept only the in-frame ones, dropping some. The data contain 200,000 to 250,000 clones, 70% to 80% of them singletons. V dropped 4 bases and J dropped 8 bases, with 14 bases sitting between them. The CDR3 consists of 13 residues. Germline V gives CDR1 SGDLS, CDR2 YYNGEE. The data were taken from a study of cytomegalovirus exposure and HLA in healthy donors. The TCR was taken from a man aged 40-55 years in good health and CMV-seronegative. Sequenced material: PBMCs. The rearrangement uses TRBV9 and TRBJ2-3, with D possibly being TRBD2 (5 bases). The CDR3, as DNA: TGTGCCAGCAGCCTACTCCCCGCGGGTACGCAGTATTTT. As protein: CASSLLPAGTQYF.